A single T cell receptor (beta chain) is shown here with its context. No antigen is known for it. This record comes from a study of OX40 agonist ivuxolimab in advanced cancers. Whole-study context: Three patients showed partial responses: one hepatocellular carcinoma and two cutaneous melanoma cases.

Profiling relied on immunoSEQ multiplex PCR, and the TCRdb table lists in-frame clones only, not all of them. The sample yields under 55,000 clones, roughly 88% seen once. The CDR3 is 15 amino acids. Trimming left V 1 base short and J 2 bases short, with 11 bases between. The germline CDR1 and CDR2 sequences are SGHRS and YFSETQ. General study results and limits: Clonal expansion from baseline to week 6 occurred in both CD4+ and CD8+ T cells. Normalized expansion of T-cell clones was also low for some nonresponders. Partly responding patients at 0.1-3.0 mg/kg showed some of the smallest clonal expansion.

The specimen comprised CD4+ or CD8+ T cells sorted from blood, sampled in a trial of the OX40 agonist ivuxolimab. This sequence joins TRBV5-1 and TRBJ2-3; D tentatively reads TRBD1 or TRBD2 (5 bases each). This TCR was recovered from an adult with an advanced solid tumor such as melanoma, head and neck, liver or kidney cancer. CDR3 residues: CASSLSGTYTDTQYF. The CDR3 DNA follows: TGCGCCAGCAGCTTGTCCGGGACCTACACAGATACGCAGTATTTT.